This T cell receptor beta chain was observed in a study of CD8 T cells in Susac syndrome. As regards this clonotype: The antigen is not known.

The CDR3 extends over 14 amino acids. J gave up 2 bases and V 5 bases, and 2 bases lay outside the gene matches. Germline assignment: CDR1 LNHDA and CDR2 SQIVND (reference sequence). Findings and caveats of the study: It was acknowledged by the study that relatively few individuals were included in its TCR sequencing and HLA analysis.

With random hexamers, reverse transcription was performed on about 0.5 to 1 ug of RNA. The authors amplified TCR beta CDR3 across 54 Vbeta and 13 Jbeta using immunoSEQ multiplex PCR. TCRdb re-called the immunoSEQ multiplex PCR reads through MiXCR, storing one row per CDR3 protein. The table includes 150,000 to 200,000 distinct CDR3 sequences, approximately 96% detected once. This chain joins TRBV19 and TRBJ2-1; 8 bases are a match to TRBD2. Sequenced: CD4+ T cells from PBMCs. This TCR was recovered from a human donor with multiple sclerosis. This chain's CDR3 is CASSPGGAYNEQFF. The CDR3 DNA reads TGTGCCAGTAGTCCCGGGGGGGCCTACAATGAGCAGTTCTTC.